These 3 T cell receptor beta chains were all obtained from the same sample, sequenced in a study of shared clonotypes between healthy human individuals (dated by TCRdb to 2019 to 2021). The library was produced with the immunoSEQ multiplex PCR assay. TCRdb provides this immuneACCESS table in a form limited to in-frame rearrangements. Some clones are lacking; in checked studies, under half of them reflect an unresolved V gene, and why the rest are absent is not known. The sample contains some 2.4 million clones, 90% to 95% of them found a single time. Of the sample, roughly 0.36% is held by the ten largest clones. Sequencing was performed on naive CD4+ T cells from PBMCs. The cell subset or site label corresponds to: CD45RA+ positively selected. The source is a man aged 18 to 35 in good health. Some clones in this sample may be carry-over from other donors' samples.

The rearrangement joins TRBV4-1 to TRBJ2-3; 14 nucleotides agree with TRBD2. The CDR3 covers 17 residues. V lost 6 bases to trimming and J lost 4 bases; unmatched junction nucleotides: 9. Germline V gene lookup returns CDR1 MGHRA and CDR2 YSYEKL. Here the CDR3 reads CASSHDQTSGGADTQYF. Written as DNA, the CDR3 is TGCGCCAGCAGTCACGATCAGACTAGCGGGGGGGCAGATACGCAGTATTTT.

This chain joins TRBV7-3 and TRBJ2-2; unclear D gene. The CDR3 contains 14 residues. The germline V gene has CDR1 SGHTA and CDR2 FQGTGA. V dropped 5 bases and J dropped 4 bases, with 11 bases sitting between them. The DNA for the CDR3 is TGTGCCAGCAGCCGTACCTCGAGCACCGGGGAGCTGTTTTTT. Its translation: CASSRTSSTGELFF.

This chain links TRBV5-1 with TRBJ2-6; D not certain. Looked up from germline, CDR1 is SGHRS and CDR2 is YFSETQ. V lost 4 bases, J lost 0 bases, and 8 bases lay in between. The CDR3 has 15 amino acids. The CDR3: CASSPTISGANVLTF. CDR3 bases: TGCGCCAGCAGCCCTACGATCTCTGGGGCCAACGTCCTGACTTTC.